Listed here are 30 T cell receptor beta chains from one sample, sequenced in a study of shared clonotypes between healthy human individuals. The method was immunoSEQ multiplex PCR; TCRdb's version includes in-frame clones alone and lacks a portion of them. The sample yields approximately 350,000 clones, 95% to 97% seen once. The material sequenced was memory CD8+ T cells sorted from blood. The sample's subset: CD45RO+ cells pooled with CCR7-negative TemRA cells. These receptors all come from a man under 40 in good health.

This chain links TRBV2 with TRBJ2-4; D possibly matches TRBD1 or TRBD2 (5 bases each). Trimming removed 8 bases at V and 1 base at J, with 12 bases between. CDR1 is SNHLY and CDR2 is FYNNEI in the germline V gene. The length of the CDR3 is 14 residues. Here the CDR3 DNA reads TGTGCCAGCCGGGACCGCGTGGCCAAAAACATTCAGTACTTC. This translates into CASRDRVAKNIQYF.

This rearrangement joins TRBV15 to TRBJ2-3; 10 nucleotides agree with TRBD2. Trimming cost V 5 bases and J 1 base; bases outside gene matches: 12. This CDR3 has 18 amino acids. Germline assignment: CDR1 LNHNV and CDR2 YYDKDF (reference sequence). The CDR3 sequence: CATSRFSKGTSGTDTQYF. The CDR3 DNA reads TGTGCCACCAGCCGATTTAGTAAGGGGACTAGCGGCACAGATACGCAGTATTTT. Full variable domain (rest looked up from reference TRBV15 and TRBJ2-3): DAMVIQNPRYQVTQFGKPVTLSCSQTLNHNVMYWYQQKSSQAPKLLFHYYDKDFNNEADTPDNFQSRRPNTSFCFLDIRSPGLGDTAMYLCATSRFSKGTSGTDTQYFGPGTRLTVL.

This clone has a single count. This chain connects TRBV10-3 to TRBJ1-1; D is ambiguous. V was pared by 0 bases and J by 1 base, with 6 bases between. CDR3 size: 14 residues. Germline V lookup: CDR1 ENHRY, CDR2 SYGVKD. The chain's CDR3 is CAISESMGNTEAFF. The CDR3 nucleotides read TGTGCCATCAGTGAGTCAATGGGGAACACTGAAGCTTTCTTT.

The rearrangement links TRBV19 to TRBJ2-2, with TRBD2 matching over 7 bases. The CDR3 is 17 residues long. Germline V gene lookup returns CDR1 LNHDA and CDR2 SQIVND (reference sequence). The V gene end was trimmed by 3 bases and the J gene end by 3 bases; junction bases not matched to a gene: 10. The CDR3 DNA reads TGTGCCAGTAGTATGGTCTTCTCAAGCGGGGACACCGGGGAGCTGTTTTTT. Protein product: CASSMVFSSGDTGELFF.

The chain uses TRBV30 and TRBJ2-1, with 10 bases fitting TRBD2. The CDR3 is 14 amino acids. In germline, CDR1 is GTSNPN, CDR2 SVGIG (reference sequence). J lost 6 bases, V lost 1 base, and 3 bases had no gene match. CDR3 sequence reads: CAWSGTSGANEQFF. CDR3 DNA sequence: TGTGCCTGGAGTGGGACTAGCGGTGCCAATGAGCAGTTCTTC.

The genes are TRBV27 and TRBJ2-1; D remains ambiguous. Germline V CDR1 and CDR2: MNHEY, SMNVEV (reference sequence). The CDR3 loop spans 13 amino acids. The ends were cut back, 9 bases at V and 0 bases at J, with 9 bases in the middle. The CDR3 loop is CASKTPSYNEQFF. The CDR3 nucleotides read TGTGCCAGTAAGACTCCCTCCTACAATGAGCAGTTCTTC.

The CDR3 spells CASSVGVGAYEQYF. The CDR3 nucleotides read TGTGCCAGTAGTGTTGGGGTTGGCGCCTACGAGCAGTACTTC. V gene TRBV19 combines with J gene TRBJ2-7; D remains unclear. The germline V gene has CDR1 LNHDA and CDR2 SQIVND (reference sequence). V was trimmed by 5 bases and J by 2 bases, leaving 13 bases between them. CDR3 length equals 14 residues. The variable domain in full, completed from reference TRBV19 and TRBJ2-7, reads DGGITQSPKYLFRKEGQNVTLSCEQNLNHDAMYWYRQDPGQGLRLIYYSQIVNDFQKGDIAEGYSVSREKKESFPLTVTSAQKNPTAFYLCASSVGVGAYEQYFGPGTRLTVT.

The chain has TRBV6-6 and TRBJ1-1; the D is unclear. CDR1 MNHNY and CDR2 SVGAGI come from the germline V gene (reference sequence). V was shortened by 2 bases and J by 2 bases, with 15 bases between the two germline ends. The CDR3 totals 16 residues. The CDR3 sequence: CASSYPGSRINTEAFF. The CDR3 DNA reads TGTGCCAGCAGTTACCCCGGTTCCAGGATTAACACTGAAGCTTTCTTT.

This chain uses TRBV5-1 with TRBJ2-6; possible D gene TRBD2, 5 bases. CDR1 SGHRS and CDR2 YFSETQ come from the germline V gene. The CDR3 covers 18 residues. Between the trimmed V and J ends, which lost 2 bases and 2 bases, there was a span of 17 bases. CDR3 sequence: CASSFGFQGSTGANVLTF. The CDR3 bases are TGCGCCAGCAGCTTTGGGTTTCAAGGGAGCACTGGGGCCAACGTCCTGACTTTC.

The J gene is TRBJ1-1, the V gene TRBV6-6; D gene unclear. The germline CDR1 and CDR2 sequences are MNHNY and SVGAGI (reference sequence). This CDR3 spans 16 amino acids. Trimming removed 5 bases from V and 0 bases from J, with 16 bases in between. In DNA, the CDR3 is TGTGCCAGCAGTCTGCTACGGGTTGGCCTGAACACTGAAGCTTTCTTT. It is translated as CASSLLRVGLNTEAFF.

This clone was detected only once. The gene calls are TRBV4-1 and TRBJ2-2; D gene uncertain. Trimming cost V 4 bases and J 7 bases, with 13 bases left between them. This CDR3 has 14 amino acids. From germline, CDR1 is MGHRA and CDR2 YSYEKL. CDR3 nucleotide sequence: TGCGCCAGCAGCCTAAGGCTAGTTAGCGGGGAGCTGTTTTTT. Encoded protein: CASSLRLVSGELFF.

The gene calls are TRBV1 and TRBJ2-7; the D call TRBD2 from the table was never checked on the DNA. TRBV1 is recorded as a pseudogene. The CDR3 totals 13 residues. CDR3 sequence (DNA): TGCACCAGCAGCCGTTCTAGTGGTCAGCAGCAGTACTTC. Residues: CTSSRSSGQQQYF.

This chain joins TRBV30 and TRBJ2-5, with a weak D call TRBD2 (5 bases). Trimming removed 8 bases from V and 4 bases from J, with 14 bases in between. Germline CDR1 reads GTSNPN; CDR2 reads SVGIG (reference sequence). This CDR3 spans 12 amino acids. CDR3 nucleotide sequence: TGTGCCAGTTCACTAGTTTCAGAGACCCAGTACTTC. Translating gives CASSLVSETQYF. Combining the CDR3 with reference TRBV30 and TRBJ2-5 gives the whole variable domain SQTIHQWPATLVQPVGSPLSLECTVEGTSNPNLYWYRQAAGRGLQLLFYSVGIGQISSEVPQNLSASRPQDRQFILSSKKLLLSDSGFYLCASSLVSETQYFGPGTRLLVL.

The J gene is TRBJ2-7, the V gene TRBV7-3; 8 nucleotides agree with TRBD2. V shed 5 bases, J shed 2 bases, and the junction held 8 bases outside the gene matches. Germline V gene sequence: CDR1 SGHTA, CDR2 FQGTGA. The CDR3 is made up of 15 amino acids. The CDR3 here is CASSPPRGGTYEQYF. CDR3 DNA sequence: TGTGCCAGCAGCCCACCCCGGGGGGGAACCTACGAGCAGTACTTC.

The chain links TRBV18 to TRBJ2-1; D assignment may be TRBD1 or TRBD2 (5 bases each). Germline V lookup: CDR1 KGHSH, CDR2 LQKENI. This CDR3 comprises 16 residues. Trimming pared 3 bases from V and 1 base from J, leaving 13 bases between. The CDR3 DNA follows: TGTGCCAGCTCACCTCCCGGGACCACTTCCTACAATGAGCAGTTCTTC. Amino acid sequence: CASSPPGTTSYNEQFF. Together with reference TRBV18 and TRBJ2-1, the CDR3 gives the full variable domain: NAGVMQNPRHLVRRRGQEARLRCSPMKGHSHVYWYRQLPEEGLKFMVYLQKENIIDESGMPKERFSAEFPKEGPSILRIQQVVRGDSAAYFCASSPPGTTSYNEQFFGPGTRLTVL.

The rearrangement uses TRBV11-2 and TRBJ2-1, with D unresolved. The germline gives CDR1 SGHAT, CDR2 FQNNGV. Trimming pared 1 base from V and 5 bases from J, leaving 12 bases between. The CDR3 sequence is 15 residues long. This chain's CDR3 is CASSLGPIPNNEQFF. CDR3 DNA sequence: TGTGCCAGCAGCTTAGGTCCAATACCTAACAATGAGCAGTTCTTC.

The rearrangement links TRBV2 to TRBJ1-1; 7 nucleotides line up with TRBD1. After removal of 9 bases from V and 7 bases from J, the junction contained 5 bases not matched to a gene. This CDR3 comprises 11 residues. Germline CDR1 and CDR2: SNHLY and FYNNEI. The DNA of the CDR3 is TGTGCCAGGAAGACAGGGATTGAAGCTTTCTTT. Translation gives CARKTGIEAFF.

CDR3 protein: CASSPQGTGANVLTF. CDR3 bases: TGTGCCAGCAGCCCCCAGGGGACCGGGGCCAACGTCCTGACTTTC. The gene calls are TRBV7-2 and TRBJ2-6; tentative D call: TRBD1 (6 bases). The CDR3 has 15 amino acids. CDR1 is SGHTA and CDR2 is FQGNSA in the germline V gene. Trimming pared 5 bases from V and 4 bases from J, leaving 12 bases between.

The rearrangement uses TRBV27 and TRBJ1-1, with 9 nucleotides matching TRBD1. J was trimmed by 5 bases and V by 2 bases; bases with no gene match: 6. The CDR3 extends over 15 amino acids. CDR1 and CDR2 (germline): MNHEY, SMNVEV (reference sequence). CDR3 nucleotides: TGTGCCAGCAGTTTAGTGACGACAGGGGGGACTGAAGCTTTCTTT. It specifies CASSLVTTGGTEAFF.

Regarding this clone: This sample also contains other DNA sequences that code for the same CDR3. CDR3 sequence (DNA): TGCGCCAGCAGCTTGGTGGGGTACGAGCAGTACTTC. It specifies CASSLVGYEQYF. The V and J genes are TRBV5-1 and TRBJ2-7; D ambiguous. Germline CDR1 and CDR2: SGHRS and YFSETQ. V was clipped by 0 bases and J by 4 bases, with 5 bases between them. This CDR3 has 12 amino acids.

Regarding this clone: The identical CDR3 is also encoded by other nucleotide sequences in the sample. The chain combines TRBV7-3 with TRBJ2-3; D ambiguous. CDR1 and CDR2 (germline): SGHTA, FQGTGA. The length of the CDR3 is 13 residues. V lost 3 bases and J lost 4, with 8 bases in between. The CDR3 region is CASSLAGADTQYF. CDR3 bases: TGTGCCAGCAGCTTGGCTGGCGCAGATACGCAGTATTTT.

The chain combines TRBV10-3 with TRBJ2-7, with TRBD1 matching over 9 bases. Germline loops: CDR1 ENHRY, CDR2 SYGVKD. With V trimmed by 3 bases and J by 4 bases, 4 bases remained unmatched. The CDR3 contains 14 residues. CDR3 nucleotides: TGTGCCATCAGTGAACGGACAGGGGTATACGAGCAGTACTTC. Protein: CAISERTGVYEQYF.

In its sample, this clone was seen once. This chain links TRBV20-1 with TRBJ2-7; D unresolved. This CDR3 has 11 amino acids. V was trimmed by 6 bases and J by 5 bases, leaving 11 bases between them. From germline, CDR1 is DFQATT and CDR2 SNEGSKA (reference sequence). This CDR3 is CSARLADEQYF. In nucleotides, the CDR3 is TGCAGTGCGCGCCTCGCCGACGAGCAGTACTTC.

Of note for this clone: Other DNA sequences in the same sample also yield this CDR3. This rearrangement joins TRBV5-1 to TRBJ2-2; D possibly corresponds to TRBD2 (6 bases). The CDR3 totals 15 residues. In germline, CDR1 is SGHRS, CDR2 YFSETQ. Deletions cut 0 bases from V and 0 bases from J, with 6 bases between. CDR3 sequence (DNA): TGCGCCAGCAGCTTGGCGGGGGCGAACACCGGGGAGCTGTTTTTT. This translates into CASSLAGANTGELFF.

V is TRBV15 and J is TRBJ2-3, with D maybe TRBD1 (5 bases). Germline lookup yields CDR1 LNHNV and CDR2 YYDKDF (reference sequence). Trimming cost V 3 bases and J 2 bases, with 6 bases left between them. This CDR3 is built from 13 residues. The CDR3 bases are TGTGCCACCAGCAGGACAGACACAGATACGCAGTATTTT. It is translated as CATSRTDTDTQYF.

V and J are TRBV9 and TRBJ2-3; D not resolved. The germline CDR1 and CDR2 sequences are SGDLS and YYNGEE. The V and J ends lost 2 bases and 6 bases respectively, with 10 bases between them. The CDR3 totals 13 residues. CDR3 in DNA: TGTGCCAGCAGCGTGCAAGGTGCCGATACGCAGTATTTT. Translation: CASSVQGADTQYF. Full variable domain (missing parts from reference TRBV9 and TRBJ2-3): DSGVTQTPKHLITATGQRVTLRCSPRSGDLSVYWYQQSLDQGLQFLIQYYNGEERAKGNILERFSAQQFPDLHSELNLSSLELGDSALYFCASSVQGADTQYFGPGTRLTVL.

The V call is TRBV9, the J call TRBJ1-2; D is perhaps TRBD1 (6 bases). Between the trimmed V and J ends, which lost 3 bases and 5 bases, there was a span of 17 bases. The CDR3 sequence is 15 residues long. Per germline, CDR1 SGDLS and CDR2 YYNGEE. The CDR3 DNA sequence: TGTGCCAGCAGCGGATCGACAGGTACCCTATATGGCTACACCTTC. It translates to CASSGSTGTLYGYTF.

This chain joins TRBV7-9 and TRBJ2-4, with TRBD1 identical over 7 bases. The germline gives CDR1 SEHNR, CDR2 FQNEAQ (reference sequence). There are 14 residues in the CDR3. The J segment lost 5 bases and the V segment lost 3 bases, leaving 4 bases of the junction unmatched. The CDR3 loop is CASSLTGSENIQYF. DNA for the CDR3: TGTGCCAGCAGCTTGACAGGGAGCGAAAACATTCAGTACTTC.

The CDR3 here is CASGGHRPFVNEQFF. The CDR3 coding sequence is TGTGCCAGCGGCGGACACCGACCCTTTGTCAATGAGCAGTTCTTC. The chain combines TRBV28 with TRBJ2-1; D is possibly TRBD1 (5 bases). The CDR3 is made up of 15 amino acids. The germline V and J ends were trimmed by 8 bases and 6 bases, with 20 bases remaining between them. Germline V gene lookup returns CDR1 MDHEN and CDR2 SYDVKM. The whole variable domain, remainder taken from reference TRBV28 and TRBJ2-1, is DVKVTQSSRYLVKRTGEKVFLECVQDMDHENMFWYRQDPGLGLRLIYFSYDVKMKEKGDIPEGYSVSREKKERFSLILESASTNQTSMYLCASGGHRPFVNEQFFGPGTRLTVL.

The chain links TRBV7-2 to TRBJ2-2; the match to TRBD2 covers 7 bases. In germline, CDR1 is SGHTA, CDR2 FQGNSA. The length of the CDR3 is 15 residues. V lost 1 base, J lost 5 bases, and 4 bases stayed unmatched. The CDR3 loop reads CASSLDGRQTGELFF. The DNA for the CDR3 is TGTGCCAGCAGCTTAGACGGGAGGCAAACCGGGGAGCTGTTTTTT.